A selection of T cell receptor beta chains follows, all from one sample in a study of T cells in Graves' hyperthyroidism and ophthalmopathy. TCRdb recomputed calls from the multiplex PCR reads with MiXCR, one row per CDR3 protein. The data show 280,000 or so distinct CDR3 sequences, roughly 15% seen once. Material: blood. The receptors stem from a woman between 45 and 65 years old with Graves' hyperthyroidism that later progressed to Graves' ophthalmopathy. CDR3s include the opening cysteine and the closing phenylalanine or tryptophan. The order of the fields is clone size, V gene, J gene, D gene, CDR3 protein, CDR3 DNA. D genes are given only for firm matches. Clone size is given for some rows only: seen once, a few or many times, or a class if the clone is expanded.

>many|TRBV28|TRBJ2-7|TRBD1
CASSSRQGSYEQYF
TGTGCCAGCAGTAGTAGACAGGGCTCCTACGAGCAGTACTTC
>once|TRBV19|TRBJ2-1|NA
CASTPRRSNEQFF
TGTGCCAGTACCCCCAGGCGGTCCAATGAGCAGTTCTTC
>once|TRBV7-8|TRBJ2-1|NA
CASSAFLRGLYNEQFF
TGTGCCAGCAGCGCCTTTCTTAGGGGACTCTACAATGAGCAGTTCTTC
>few|TRBV5-6|TRBJ2-5|NA
CASSFLDQETQYF
TGTGCCAGCAGCTTCCTCGACCAAGAGACCCAGTACTTC
>NA|TRBV7-2|TRBJ2-1|TRBD2
CASSLVAGGVYNEQFF
TGTGCCAGCAGCTTGGTAGCGGGAGGGGTATACAATGAGCAGTTCTTC
>many|TRBV11-3|TRBJ2-7|NA
CASSQGDILEQYF
TGTGCCAGCAGCCAAGGGGACATTCTCGAGCAGTACTTC
>few|TRBV9|TRBJ2-2|TRBD2
CASSVALAGAGTGELFF
TGTGCCAGCAGCGTAGCGCTAGCGGGAGCCGGCACCGGGGAGCTGTTTTTT
>many|TRBV2|TRBJ1-2|TRBD1
CASRWDRSYGYTF
TGTGCCAGCAGGTGGGACAGGTCCTATGGCTACACCTTC
>many|TRBV6-1|TRBJ2-1|TRBD2
CASSPGLAGAPYEQFF
TGTGCCAGCAGTCCCGGGCTAGCGGGAGCTCCCTATGAGCAGTTCTTC
>many|TRBV11-2|TRBJ1-5|NA
CASSTGYSNQPQHF
TGTGCCAGCAGCACGGGGTATAGCAATCAGCCCCAGCATTTT
>many|TRBV6-1|TRBJ2-4|NA
CASSEVGTSGDQYF
TGTGCCAGCAGTGAAGTGGGGACATCCGGGGATCAGTACTTC
>few|TRBV7-3|TRBJ2-2|NA
CASSPQSGNTGELFF
TGTGCCAGCAGCCCCCAGAGCGGGAACACCGGGGAGCTGTTTTTT
>few|TRBV19|TRBJ1-6|TRBD1
CASSIPMPGGGSPLHF
TGTGCCAGTAGCATCCCGATGCCAGGGGGGGGTTCACCCCTCCACTTT
>NA|TRBV11-2|TRBJ2-1|TRBD2
CASSKGGLAGGLNGNEQFF
TGTGCCAGCAGCAAGGGGGGACTAGCGGGAGGGCTGAACGGGAATGAGCAGTTCTTC
>many|TRBV27|TRBJ1-1|NA
CASSTNRVGTEAFF
TGTGCCAGCAGTACTAATCGGGTGGGTACTGAAGCTTTCTTT
>many|TRBV6-1|TRBJ2-1|TRBD2
CASSFPSGLAVQGEQFF
TGTGCCAGCAGCTTCCCCAGCGGACTAGCGGTACAAGGTGAGCAGTTCTTC
>many|TRBV12-3/TRBV12-4|TRBJ1-3|NA
CASRPTFTSLRDTIYF
TGTGCCAGCAGGCCGACATTCACTTCTCTGAGGGACACCATATATTTT